A selection of T cell receptor beta chains follows, all from one sample in a study of T cells after yellow fever vaccination. TCRdb independently ran MiXCR on the 5' RACE reads; one entry per CDR3 protein. The data contain some 99,000 distinct CDR3 sequences, about 6% of them singletons. Sample: CD8+ T cells sorted from PBMCs, taken 10 days after the yellow fever booster vaccination. These receptors came from a young man who received the YFV17D yellow fever vaccine. Both conserved end residues are part of each CDR3. Each record gives: clone size, V gene, J gene, D gene, CDR3 protein, CDR3 DNA. The D gene is left open where the match is weak. Clone size is not always given. Where it is, it says once, few, many or a class for expanded clones.

size: few
V: TRBV29-1
J: TRBJ1-2
D: TRBD1
CDR3: CSVEGDRGYGYTF
DNA: TGCAGCGTTGAAGGCGACAGGGGCTATGGCTACACCTTC

size: many
V: TRBV4-3
J: TRBJ2-5
D: NA
CDR3: CASSQGRLETQYF
DNA: TGCGCCAGCAGCCAGGGACGCTTGGAGACCCAGTACTTC

size: NA
V: TRBV7-9
J: TRBJ1-2
D: TRBD1
CDR3: CASSLTGTDYGYTF
DNA: TGTGCCAGCAGCTTGACCGGGACAGATTATGGCTACACCTTC

size: many
V: TRBV20-1
J: TRBJ2-1
D: NA
CDR3: CSAREWGSYNEQFF
DNA: TGCAGTGCTAGAGAATGGGGCTCCTACAATGAGCAGTTCTTC

size: few
V: TRBV12-3/TRBV12-4
J: TRBJ1-2
D: NA
CDR3: CASRARTGRFYGYTF
DNA: TGTGCCAGCAGGGCTCGGACGGGACGGTTCTATGGCTACACCTTC

size: NA
V: TRBV12-3/TRBV12-4
J: TRBJ1-1
D: NA
CDR3: CASLNPDGTTEAFF
DNA: TGTGCCAGCCTTAATCCGGACGGGACCACTGAAGCTTTCTTT

size: NA
V: TRBV20-1
J: TRBJ2-1
D: NA
CDR3: CSARPVTYNEQFF
DNA: TGCAGTGCTAGACCGGTGACCTACAATGAGCAGTTCTTC

size: many
V: TRBV20-1
J: TRBJ2-3
D: TRBD2
CDR3: CSARDIASGDADTQYF
DNA: TGCAGTGCTAGAGATATAGCTAGCGGGGATGCAGATACGCAGTATTTT

size: many
V: TRBV5-1
J: TRBJ2-3
D: NA
CDR3: CASSRASTDTQYF
DNA: TGCGCCAGCAGCAGGGCAAGCACAGATACGCAGTATTTT

size: NA
V: TRBV7-9
J: TRBJ2-1
D: NA
CDR3: CASSLFGEQFF
DNA: TGTGCCAGCAGCTTATTCGGCGAGCAGTTCTTC

size: few
V: TRBV5-1
J: TRBJ2-7
D: NA
CDR3: CASSFGQGFYEQYF
DNA: TGCGCCAGCAGCTTTGGGCAGGGGTTCTACGAGCAGTACTTC

size: few
V: TRBV4-3
J: TRBJ2-7
D: NA
CDR3: CASSQDGREDEQYF
DNA: TGCGCCAGCAGCCAAGACGGCAGGGAGGACGAGCAGTACTTC

size: many
V: TRBV5-4
J: TRBJ2-2
D: NA
CDR3: CASSLESGELFF
DNA: TGTGCCAGCAGCCTAGAATCCGGGGAGCTGTTTTTT

size: NA
V: TRBV6-2/TRBV6-3
J: TRBJ2-1
D: NA
CDR3: CASSRTLGAGEQFF
DNA: TGTGCCAGCAGCCGAACCCTCGGGGCCGGTGAGCAGTTCTTC

size: NA
V: TRBV5-4
J: TRBJ1-1
D: TRBD1
CDR3: CASTPTGGTVGTEAFF
DNA: TGTGCCAGCACCCCTACAGGGGGCACGGTGGGCACTGAAGCTTTCTTT

size: NA
V: TRBV7-2
J: TRBJ2-1
D: TRBD2
CDR3: CASSGKSGGSEQFF
DNA: TGTGCCAGCAGCGGTAAGAGCGGGGGGAGTGAGCAGTTCTTC

size: NA
V: TRBV4-1
J: TRBJ1-2
D: NA
CDR3: CASSHSTGYTF
DNA: TGCGCCAGCAGCCATAGTACCGGCTACACCTTC

size: NA
V: TRBV2
J: TRBJ2-1
D: TRBD1
CDR3: CAGEDRVDEQFF
DNA: TGTGCCGGGGAGGACAGGGTGGATGAGCAGTTCTTC

size: NA
V: TRBV7-8
J: TRBJ2-1
D: NA
CDR3: CASAGEGAYNEQFF
DNA: TGTGCCAGCGCCGGGGAGGGGGCTTACAATGAGCAGTTCTTC

size: NA
V: TRBV7-3
J: TRBJ2-1
D: NA
CDR3: CASSLNPRSYNEQFF
DNA: TGTGCCAGCAGCTTAAACCCCCGCTCCTACAATGAGCAGTTCTTC

size: few
V: TRBV7-9
J: TRBJ1-2
D: NA
CDR3: CASSLVGIPSNNYGYTF
DNA: TGTGCCAGCAGCTTAGTAGGGATCCCAAGCAACAACTATGGCTACACCTTC

size: few
V: TRBV6-4
J: TRBJ2-3
D: TRBD1
CDR3: CASSLTGGTTDTQYF
DNA: TGTGCCAGCAGTCTGACAGGGGGCACCACAGATACGCAGTATTTT

size: NA
V: TRBV10-3
J: TRBJ2-3
D: NA
CDR3: CAISGLSTDTQYF
DNA: TGTGCCATCAGTGGGCTATCCACAGATACGCAGTATTTT

size: NA
V: TRBV4-1
J: TRBJ1-1
D: TRBD1
CDR3: CASSPVPGQDEAFF
DNA: TGCGCCAGCAGCCCAGTCCCGGGACAGGATGAAGCTTTCTTT

size: NA
V: TRBV6-5
J: TRBJ1-3
D: TRBD1
CDR3: CASSFSGGRGPGNTIYF
DNA: TGTGCCAGCAGTTTTTCCGGCGGCAGGGGGCCTGGAAACACCATATATTTT

size: few
V: TRBV12-3/TRBV12-4
J: TRBJ2-2
D: NA
CDR3: CASSLARELFF
DNA: TGTGCCAGCAGTTTAGCAAGGGAGCTGTTTTTT

size: few
V: TRBV7-9
J: TRBJ2-7
D: NA
CDR3: CASSSEGGPEQYF
DNA: TGTGCCAGCAGCTCCGAGGGGGGTCCCGAGCAGTACTTC

size: NA
V: TRBV7-8
J: TRBJ2-5
D: TRBD2
CDR3: CASSQAGIQETQYF
DNA: TGTGCCAGCAGCCAAGCGGGGATCCAAGAGACCCAGTACTTC

size: NA
V: TRBV3-1
J: TRBJ1-4
D: NA
CDR3: CASSHWGSNEKLFF
DNA: TGTGCCAGCAGCCACTGGGGGTCGAATGAAAAACTGTTTTTT

size: NA
V: TRBV7-2
J: TRBJ2-1
D: TRBD1
CDR3: CASSLGPGTGGFF
DNA: TGTGCCAGCAGCTTAGGACCCGGGACAGGGGGATTCTTC

size: many
V: TRBV11-2
J: TRBJ2-3
D: NA
CDR3: CASSPRGTSSFLTDTQYF
DNA: TGTGCCAGCAGCCCCCGAGGAACATCGTCTTTTCTTACAGATACGCAGTATTTT

size: NA
V: TRBV15
J: TRBJ2-5
D: NA
CDR3: CATSREGQGGETQYF
DNA: TGTGCCACCAGCAGAGAAGGGCAGGGGGGCGAGACCCAGTACTTC

size: NA
V: TRBV6-6
J: TRBJ2-7
D: NA
CDR3: CASSELGLGQYF
DNA: TGTGCCAGCAGTGAATTGGGGTTAGGGCAGTACTTC

size: few
V: TRBV20-1
J: TRBJ2-1
D: TRBD1
CDR3: CSAQGRQGPYNEQFF
DNA: TGCAGTGCCCAGGGGCGACAGGGGCCCTACAATGAGCAGTTCTTC

size: many
V: TRBV6-2/TRBV6-3
J: TRBJ2-1
D: TRBD1
CDR3: CASSYRIGQGESYNEQFF
DNA: TGTGCCAGCAGTTACCGAATTGGACAGGGTGAGTCCTACAATGAGCAGTTCTTC

size: NA
V: TRBV5-1
J: TRBJ2-3
D: TRBD1
CDR3: CASSLAVTGGADTQYF
DNA: TGCGCCAGCAGCTTGGCCGTGACAGGGGGCGCAGATACGCAGTATTTT

size: NA
V: TRBV29-1
J: TRBJ2-1
D: NA
CDR3: CSVVQGEQFF
DNA: TGCAGCGTTGTACAGGGCGAGCAGTTCTTC

size: few
V: TRBV9
J: TRBJ1-3
D: NA
CDR3: CASSDEFSGNTIYF
DNA: TGTGCCAGCAGCGATGAGTTCTCTGGAAACACCATATATTTT

size: NA
V: TRBV12-5
J: TRBJ1-2
D: NA
CDR3: CASGSGLIYGYTF
DNA: TGTGCTAGTGGTTCGGGACTGATCTATGGCTACACCTTC

size: few
V: TRBV7-2
J: TRBJ2-5
D: NA
CDR3: CASSLGVGRETQYF
DNA: TGTGCCAGCAGCTTAGGCGTGGGGAGGGAGACCCAGTACTTC

size: NA
V: TRBV2
J: TRBJ2-2
D: NA
CDR3: CASRSGLIAGELFF
DNA: TGTGCCAGCAGATCAGGGTTGATTGCCGGGGAGCTGTTTTTT

size: few
V: TRBV20-1
J: TRBJ2-2
D: TRBD2
CDR3: CSARSGLPTVDTGELFF
DNA: TGCAGTGCTAGGTCGGGACTACCGACAGTTGACACCGGGGAGCTGTTTTTT

size: NA
V: TRBV4-2
J: TRBJ2-3
D: NA
CDR3: CASSQEEGGPYTDTQYF
DNA: TGTGCCAGCAGCCAAGAGGAAGGAGGGCCGTACACAGATACGCAGTATTTT

size: NA
V: TRBV9
J: TRBJ1-4
D: TRBD1
CDR3: CASSPQGGRSNEKLFF
DNA: TGTGCCAGCAGCCCACAAGGGGGCCGTTCTAATGAAAAACTGTTTTTT

size: many
V: TRBV29-1
J: TRBJ2-2
D: NA
CDR3: CSVDRVGTGELFF
DNA: TGCAGCGTTGACAGGGTGGGAACCGGGGAGCTGTTTTTT

size: many
V: TRBV7-2
J: TRBJ2-7
D: TRBD2
CDR3: CASSLGEGSTYEQYF
DNA: TGTGCCAGCAGCTTAGGGGAGGGGTCGACCTACGAGCAGTACTTC

size: few
V: TRBV7-9
J: TRBJ2-5
D: NA
CDR3: CASSPGTSWGDLQETQYF
DNA: TGTGCCAGCAGCCCCGGAACCTCTTGGGGTGATCTCCAAGAGACCCAGTACTTC

size: few
V: TRBV15
J: TRBJ2-2
D: TRBD1
CDR3: CATRTDRFAGELFF
DNA: TGTGCCACCAGAACGGACAGGTTCGCCGGGGAGCTGTTTTTT

size: NA
V: TRBV9
J: TRBJ1-1
D: NA
CDR3: CASSVGGGGSEAFF
DNA: TGTGCCAGCAGCGTAGGGGGGGGTGGTTCTGAAGCTTTCTTT

size: NA
V: TRBV5-1
J: TRBJ2-3
D: NA
CDR3: CASSLDTWGLADTQYF
DNA: TGCGCCAGCAGCTTGGACACTTGGGGGCTGGCAGATACGCAGTATTTT

size: few
V: TRBV7-9
J: TRBJ2-5
D: TRBD1
CDR3: CASGWGDREETQYF
DNA: TGTGCCAGCGGTTGGGGGGACAGGGAAGAGACCCAGTACTTC

size: NA
V: TRBV7-9
J: TRBJ2-3
D: NA
CDR3: CASSLRDPTAGTQYF
DNA: TGTGCCAGCAGCTTAAGAGACCCGACGGCGGGTACGCAGTATTTT